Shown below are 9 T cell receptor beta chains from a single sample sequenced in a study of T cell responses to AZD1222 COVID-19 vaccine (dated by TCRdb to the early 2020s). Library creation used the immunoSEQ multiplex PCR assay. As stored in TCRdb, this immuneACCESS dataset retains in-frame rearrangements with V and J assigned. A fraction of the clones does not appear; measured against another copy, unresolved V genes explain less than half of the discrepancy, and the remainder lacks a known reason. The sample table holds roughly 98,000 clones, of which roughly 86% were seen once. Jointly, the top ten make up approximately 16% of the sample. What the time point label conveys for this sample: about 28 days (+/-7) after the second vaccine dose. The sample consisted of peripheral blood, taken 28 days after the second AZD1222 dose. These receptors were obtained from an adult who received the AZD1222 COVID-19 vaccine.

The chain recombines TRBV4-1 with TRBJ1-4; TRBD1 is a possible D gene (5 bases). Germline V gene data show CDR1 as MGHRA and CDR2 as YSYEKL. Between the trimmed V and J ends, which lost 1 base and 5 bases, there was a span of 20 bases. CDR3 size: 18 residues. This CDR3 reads CASSQVGAVSGPNEKLFF. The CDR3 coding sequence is TGCGCCAGCAGCCAAGTTGGGGCGGTTTCGGGGCCAAATGAAAAACTGTTTTTT.

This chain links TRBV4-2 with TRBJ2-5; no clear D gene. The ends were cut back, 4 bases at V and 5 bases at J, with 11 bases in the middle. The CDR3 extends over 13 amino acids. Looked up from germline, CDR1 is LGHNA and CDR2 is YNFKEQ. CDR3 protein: CASSPNAGETQYF. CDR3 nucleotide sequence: TGTGCCAGCAGCCCAAACGCTGGCGAGACCCAGTACTTC.

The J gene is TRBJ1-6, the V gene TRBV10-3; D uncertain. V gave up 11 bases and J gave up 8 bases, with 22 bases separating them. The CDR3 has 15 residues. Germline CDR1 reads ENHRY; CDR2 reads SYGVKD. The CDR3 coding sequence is TGTGCCGCCCAAACGACGGACGGTCCTTATTCACCCCTCCACTTT. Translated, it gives CAAQTTDGPYSPLHF.

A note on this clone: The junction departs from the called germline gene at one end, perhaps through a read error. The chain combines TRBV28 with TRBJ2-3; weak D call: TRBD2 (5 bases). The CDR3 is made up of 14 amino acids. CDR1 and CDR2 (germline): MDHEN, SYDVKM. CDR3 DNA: TGTGCCGGCAGACCTAGCTGGGATTCAGATACGCAGTATTTT. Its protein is CAGRPSWDSDTQYF.

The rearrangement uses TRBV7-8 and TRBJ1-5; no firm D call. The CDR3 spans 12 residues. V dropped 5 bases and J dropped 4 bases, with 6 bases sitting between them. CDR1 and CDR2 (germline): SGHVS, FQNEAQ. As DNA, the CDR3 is TGTGCCAGCAGCCCTTATAATCAGCCCCAGCATTTT. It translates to CASSPYNQPQHF.

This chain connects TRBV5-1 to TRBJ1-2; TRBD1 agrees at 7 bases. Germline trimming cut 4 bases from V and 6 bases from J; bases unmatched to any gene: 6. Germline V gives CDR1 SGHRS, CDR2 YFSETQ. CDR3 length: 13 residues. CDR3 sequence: CASSARQGNGYTF. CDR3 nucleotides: TGCGCCAGCAGCGCCCGACAGGGAAATGGCTACACCTTC.

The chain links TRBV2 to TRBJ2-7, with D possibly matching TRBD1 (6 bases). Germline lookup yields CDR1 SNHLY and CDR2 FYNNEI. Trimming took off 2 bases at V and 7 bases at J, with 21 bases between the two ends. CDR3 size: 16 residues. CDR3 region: CASSEIDRVARGEQYF. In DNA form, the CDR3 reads TGTGCCAGCAGTGAAATCGACCGGGTAGCTAGGGGGGAGCAGTACTTC.

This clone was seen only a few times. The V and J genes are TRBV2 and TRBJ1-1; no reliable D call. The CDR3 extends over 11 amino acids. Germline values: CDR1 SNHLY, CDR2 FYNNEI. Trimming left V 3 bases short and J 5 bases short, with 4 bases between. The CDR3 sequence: CASSDRTEAFF. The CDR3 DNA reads TGTGCCAGCAGTGATAGGACTGAAGCTTTCTTT.

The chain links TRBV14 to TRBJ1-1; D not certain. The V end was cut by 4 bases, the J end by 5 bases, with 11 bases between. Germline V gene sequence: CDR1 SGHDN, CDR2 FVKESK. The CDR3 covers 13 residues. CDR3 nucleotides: TGTGCCAGCAGCCGTAACGGGGTGACTGAAGCTTTCTTT. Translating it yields CASSRNGVTEAFF.